These 11 T cell receptor beta chains were sequenced from one sample in a study of T cells after yellow fever vaccination. TCRdb passed the 5' RACE reads through MiXCR, listing each CDR3 protein once. The sample consists of some 600,000 distinct CDR3 sequences, around an eighth of them appearing once. Source: PBMCs, taken on the day of the yellow fever booster vaccination. These receptors were obtained from a man aged 25 to 45 who received the YFV17D yellow fever vaccine.

The rearrangement joins TRBV5-8 to TRBJ2-3, with 13 bases aligning to TRBD2. The CDR3 length is 15 residues. V gave up 2 bases and J gave up 7 bases; unmatched junction bases: 4. CDR1 is SGHTS and CDR2 is YDEGEE in the germline V gene. The CDR3 sequence: CASSFPGLAGNTQYF. CDR3 DNA: TGTGCCAGCAGCTTTCCGGGACTAGCGGGAAATACGCAGTATTTT.

This clonotype was detected many times. The chain has TRBV4-3 and TRBJ2-2; no firm D call. Trimming took off 2 bases at V and 4 bases at J, with 8 bases between the two ends. The V gene's germline CDR1 is LGHNA and CDR2 YSLEER. This CDR3 contains 14 residues. The chain's CDR3 is CASSQLKATGELFF. As DNA, the CDR3 is TGCGCCAGCAGCCAATTGAAGGCCACCGGGGAGCTGTTTTTT.

This clonotype was seen ten or more times. The V call is TRBV7-2, the J call TRBJ2-5; 9 bases align to TRBD2. The CDR3 spans 16 residues. J was trimmed by 3 bases and V by 0 bases; bases with no gene match: 5. Looked up from germline, CDR1 is SGHTA and CDR2 is FQGNSA. CDR3 coding DNA: TGTGCCAGCAGCTTAGCCCGCGGGAGGGTTGAAGAGACCCAGTACTTC. As protein: CASSLARGRVEETQYF.

The V and J genes are TRBV4-2 and TRBJ2-4; 11 bases line up with TRBD2. Unmatched junction bases numbered 11, after V lost 4 bases and J lost 9 bases. The length of the CDR3 is 16 residues. The germline V gene has CDR1 LGHNA and CDR2 YNFKEQ. The CDR3 DNA sequence: TGTGCCAGCAGCCCGGCGGCGACTAGCGGGAAGGGCATTCAGTACTTC. Its translation: CASSPAATSGKGIQYF.

This chain connects TRBV30 to TRBJ2-7; TRBD2 might be the D (6 bases). The CDR3 covers 13 residues. Trimming removed 5 bases from V and 1 base from J, with 12 bases in between. The germline V gene has CDR1 GTSNPN and CDR2 SVGIG (reference sequence). CDR3 DNA sequence: TGTGCCTGGGGGCGGGGCTCATCCTACGAGCAGTACTTC. The encoded protein is CAWGRGSSYEQYF.

This clonotype came up a few times. The V and J genes are TRBV7-8 and TRBJ2-1, with 13 bases aligning to TRBD2. Germline V gene data show CDR1 as SGHVS and CDR2 as FQNEAQ. The CDR3 consists of 18 residues. V shed 5 bases, J shed 2 bases, and the junction held 9 bases outside the gene matches. The CDR3 spells CASSVGLAGQYAYNEQFF. The CDR3 nucleotides are TGTGCCAGCAGCGTGGGACTAGCGGGACAGTACGCCTACAATGAGCAGTTCTTC.

The sample holds a few counts of this clonotype. V usage is TRBV5-1 and J usage is TRBJ2-5; maybe TRBD1 (5 bases). The length of the CDR3 is 13 residues. Per the germline V gene, CDR1 is SGHRS and CDR2 is YFSETQ. V was cut by 5 bases and J by 4 bases, with 12 bases left in between. In DNA form, the CDR3 reads TGCGCCAGCAGGGCAGTTGGGGCAGAGACCCAGTACTTC. This sequence encodes CASRAVGAETQYF.

This clonotype has at least ten counts. The chain has TRBV20-1 and TRBJ2-7, with 15 bases matching TRBD2. Unmatched junction bases numbered 4, after V lost 3 bases and J lost 4 bases. The CDR3 has 15 residues. Per germline, CDR1 DFQATT and CDR2 SNEGSKA (reference sequence). In DNA, the CDR3 is TGCAGTGCTAGGTCGGGACTAGCGGGAGGTTACGAGCAGTACTTC. Amino acids: CSARSGLAGGYEQYF.

This clonotype appeared a few times. This rearrangement joins TRBV20-1 to TRBJ2-5, with 8 bases fitting TRBD2. CDR1 and CDR2 (germline): DFQATT, SNEGSKA (reference sequence). The CDR3 consists of 13 residues. V lost 4 bases to trimming and J lost 5 bases; unmatched junction nucleotides: 6. Here the CDR3 reads CSAIAGGGETQYF. CDR3 sequence (DNA): TGCAGTGCTATTGCGGGAGGAGGGGAGACCCAGTACTTC.

This clonotype was seen a few times. Sequence at one end of the junction differs from germline and may be a read error. CDR3 nucleotides: TGTGCCACCGGAGGGACAGGGAACAGCGGGGAGCTGTTTTTT. This codes for CATGGTGNSGELFF. The chain links TRBV24-1 to TRBJ2-2; 9 positions agree with TRBD1. The germline V gene has CDR1 KGHDR and CDR2 SFDVKD. This CDR3 contains 14 residues.

This clonotype came up a few times. The rearrangement links TRBV15 to TRBJ1-1, with D possibly being TRBD1 (5 bases). The V end was cut by 2 bases, the J end by 11 bases, with 12 bases between. Germline V gene sequence: CDR1 LNHNV, CDR2 YYDKDF (reference sequence). The CDR3 runs 12 residues. Written as DNA, the CDR3 is TGTGCCACCAGCAGAAGGGGAATTCGGGCTTTCTTT. Translating it yields CATSRRGIRAFF. The full variable domain, with the rest looked up from reference TRBV15 and TRBJ1-1, is DAMVIQNPRYQVTQFGKPVTLSCSQTLNHNVMYWYQQKSSQAPKLLFHYYDKDFNNEADTPDNFQSRRPNTSFCFLDIRSPGLGDTAMYLCATSRRGIRAFFGQGTRLTVV.